One sample yielded the 25 T cell receptor beta chains listed below, sequenced in a study of cytomegalovirus exposure and HLA in healthy donors. A multiplex PCR was run with 60 Vbeta primers and 13 Jbeta primers. Measured with immunoSEQ multiplex PCR; TCRdb has only the in-frame clones, and not every one. Of 140,000 to 150,000 clones in the sample, roughly 66% were seen once. Sample: PBMCs. The receptor set was obtained from a woman aged 18-29 years in good health and CMV-seronegative.

The V call is TRBV27, the J call TRBJ2-7; possible D gene TRBD2, 6 bases. The V end was cut by 4 bases, the J end by 2 bases, with 24 bases between. This CDR3 spans 18 amino acids. Germline V gene lookup returns CDR1 MNHEY and CDR2 SMNVEV (reference sequence). Here the CDR3 reads CASSSLYPLAGRPYEQYF. The CDR3, as DNA: TGTGCCAGCAGTTCACTTTACCCCTTGGCGGGGCGCCCCTACGAGCAGTACTTC.

The rearrangement uses TRBV6-5 and TRBJ2-2, with a possible D match to TRBD2 (5 bases). This CDR3 has 13 amino acids. Trimming shortened V by 7 bases and J by 1 base, and 7 bases separated the two germline ends. Germline V CDR1 and CDR2: MNHEY, SVGAGI. CDR3 protein: CASKGRNTGELFF. The DNA for the CDR3 is TGTGCCAGCAAAGGGAGGAACACCGGGGAGCTGTTTTTT.

The chain joins TRBV7-2 to TRBJ2-7; tentatively, D is TRBD1 (5 bases). The CDR3 spans 14 residues. The germline V and J ends were trimmed by 1 base and 4 bases, with 11 bases remaining between them. Germline-derived CDR1 and CDR2 are SGHTA and FQGNSA. This CDR3 reads CASSLGMGRYEQYF. The CDR3 nucleotides read TGTGCCAGCAGCTTAGGGATGGGGCGGTACGAGCAGTACTTC.

The chain is built from TRBV10-3 and TRBJ2-5; a weak D match, TRBD2 (5 bases). The end of the DNA fits TRBJ2-7 better, so the J call may be wrong. CDR1 is ENHRY and CDR2 is SYGVKD in the germline V gene. The CDR3 extends over 15 amino acids. The CDR3 sequence is CAISEGGLARYEQYF. The CDR3, as DNA: TGTGCCATCAGTGAGGGAGGTCTTGCCCGCTACGAGCAGTACTTC.

The chain links TRBV6-5 to TRBJ2-1; D may be TRBD1 (6 bases). V was pared by 0 bases and J by 7 bases, with 10 bases between. The length of the CDR3 is 14 residues. Germline V lookup: CDR1 MNHEY, CDR2 SVGAGI. CDR3 DNA sequence: TGTGCCAGCAGTTACTCAGCTACAGGGAATGAGCAGTTCTTC. Amino acid sequence: CASSYSATGNEQFF.

The chain uses TRBV19 and TRBJ1-1; 7 bases are a match to TRBD1. CDR1 and CDR2 (germline): LNHDA, SQIVND (reference sequence). The trim removed 7 bases at V and 1 base at J, leaving 3 bases unmatched. The length of the CDR3 is 13 residues. CDR3 residues: CASKTGANTEAFF. DNA of the CDR3: TGTGCCAGTAAAACAGGGGCGAACACTGAAGCTTTCTTT.

This clone was detected only a few times. This chain uses TRBV5-6 with TRBJ2-7, with TRBD2 identical over 9 bases. V dropped 4 bases and J dropped 0; count of bases not matched to a gene: 11. The CDR3 has 17 amino acids. Germline loops: CDR1 SGHDT, CDR2 YYEEEE. CDR3 protein: CASSSPGRGGYSYEQYV. The DNA for the CDR3 is TGTGCCAGCAGCAGCCCCGGGCGGGGGGGGTACTCCTACGAGCAGTACGTC.

V gene TRBV10-3 combines with J gene TRBJ2-7, with D possibly TRBD2 on 6 matching bases. The V and J ends lost 4 bases and 0 bases respectively, with 25 bases between them. This CDR3 is 19 amino acids long. Germline assignment: CDR1 ENHRY and CDR2 SYGVKD. CDR3 amino acids: CAISAGEETFDFSSYEQYF. CDR3 in DNA: TGTGCCATCAGTGCGGGAGAAGAGACATTCGATTTTAGCTCCTACGAGCAGTACTTC.

The chain recombines TRBV7-8 with TRBJ1-1; 7 bases are shared with TRBD1. V gave up 7 bases and J gave up 6 bases; unmatched junction bases: 11. The CDR3 contains 14 residues. Germline V gene lookup returns CDR1 SGHVS and CDR2 FQNEAQ. The CDR3 loop reads CASTNRGVFSEAFF. In DNA, the CDR3 is TGTGCCAGCACCAACAGGGGCGTGTTCTCTGAAGCTTTCTTT.

This clone was picked up a small number of times. The CDR3 sequence: CASSQVRGTGELFF. The CDR3 nucleotides read TGCGCCAGCAGCCAAGTTAGGGGGACCGGGGAGCTGTTTTTT. The chain combines TRBV4-3 with TRBJ2-2; D perhaps matches TRBD1 (6 bases). The CDR3 is 14 amino acids. With 1 base removed from V and 5 bases from J, the gap between germline ends came to 8 bases. The germline gives CDR1 LGHNA, CDR2 YSLEER.

The J gene is TRBJ2-4, the V gene TRBV2; 16 nucleotides line up with TRBD2. Germline lookup yields CDR1 SNHLY and CDR2 FYNNEI. The CDR3 length is 21 residues. V lost 7 bases, J lost 6 bases, and 21 bases stayed unmatched. DNA for the CDR3: TGTGCCAGCAAAAAGGGCCCGGGCCCGGTGGGACTAGCGGGGGGGTCAAACATTCAGTACTTC. It is translated as CASKKGPGPVGLAGGSNIQYF.

The gene calls are TRBV10-3 and TRBJ2-5; D remains ambiguous. Per germline, CDR1 ENHRY and CDR2 SYGVKD. With 3 bases removed from V and 3 bases from J, the gap between germline ends came to 8 bases. This CDR3 spans 13 amino acids. The chain's CDR3 is CAISDLGKETQYF. CDR3 nucleotides: TGTGCCATCAGTGATCTAGGCAAAGAGACCCAGTACTTC.

This rearrangement joins TRBV6-5 to TRBJ2-1, with 11 bases lining up with TRBD2. Looked up from germline, CDR1 is MNHEY and CDR2 is SVGAGI. V lost 6 bases, J lost 4 bases, and 5 bases stayed unmatched. The CDR3 is 15 amino acids. The DNA for the CDR3 is TGTGCCAGCAGGTTTTCTAGCGGGGGGTACAATGAGCAGTTCTTC. Translating it yields CASRFSSGGYNEQFF.

The V and J genes are TRBV6-6 and TRBJ2-1, with 7 bases that match TRBD1. V was pared by 10 bases and J by 1 base, with 4 bases of the junction left unmatched. The CDR3 runs 13 residues. Germline V lookup: CDR1 MNHNY, CDR2 SVGAGI (reference sequence). CDR3 bases: TGTGCCATTCGACAGGGTTCCTACAATGAGCAGTTCTTC. It yields the protein CAIRQGSYNEQFF.

The chain is built from TRBV11-2 and TRBJ2-1; 11 bases line up with TRBD2. CDR3 size: 12 residues. Per the germline V gene, CDR1 is SGHAT and CDR2 is FQNNGV. V shed 5 bases and J 15 bases; nucleotides not matched to a gene: 6. The CDR3 nucleotides read TGTGCCAGCAGCGATACTAGCGGGAGAAGGTTCTTC. It specifies CASSDTSGRRFF.

V and J are TRBV9 and TRBJ1-3; perhaps TRBD1 as D (5 bases). Germline loops: CDR1 SGDLS, CDR2 YYNGEE. V shed 4 bases and J shed 1 base, with 12 bases lying between them. CDR3 size: 15 residues. CDR3 coding DNA: TGTGCCAGCAGCACACTGACAGCGTCTGGAAACACCATATATTTT. Its protein product is CASSTLTASGNTIYF.

J is TRBJ1-6 and V is TRBV7-2; perhaps TRBD1 as D (6 bases). V was cut by 2 bases and J by 9 bases, with 14 bases left in between. CDR1 and CDR2 (germline): SGHTA, FQGNSA. This CDR3 region has 15 residues. The CDR3 spells CASSLFGRGGSPLHF. The DNA of the CDR3 is TGTGCCAGCAGCTTATTTGGCAGGGGCGGTTCACCCCTCCACTTT.

V usage is TRBV4-1 and J usage is TRBJ2-7; a possible D gene is TRBD1 (5 bases). The V gene's germline CDR1 is MGHRA and CDR2 YSYEKL. Trimming took 1 base from V and 3 from J, leaving 13 bases between them. This CDR3 contains 15 residues. As DNA, the CDR3 is TGCGCCAGCAGCCAAGCCCTTGGGGCCAGCTACGAGCAGTACGTC. Amino acid sequence: CASSQALGASYEQYV.

For this clone: Mismatch with germline at one junction end may stem from a read error. The V and J genes are TRBV4-1 and TRBJ2-6, with D tentatively TRBD1 (6 bases). Germline V gene sequence: CDR1 MGHRA, CDR2 YSYEKL. The CDR3 runs 18 residues. The CDR3 DNA reads as TGCGCCAGCAGCCTCCAAGGGGGATCCAGCTCTGGGGCCAACGGCCTGACTTTC. It codes for CASSLQGGSSSGANGLTF.

The chain links TRBV7-3 to TRBJ2-2, with a tentative D call TRBD1 (5 bases). The V and J ends lost 2 bases and 4 bases respectively, with 8 bases between them. The CDR3 consists of 14 residues. Germline V gene lookup returns CDR1 SGHTA and CDR2 FQGTGA. This CDR3 reads CASSLGAGTGELFF. As DNA, the CDR3 is TGTGCCAGCAGCTTAGGGGCTGGCACCGGGGAGCTGTTTTTT.

The chain is built from TRBV4-3 and TRBJ1-6; 9 positions agree with TRBD1. Trimming cost V 1 base and J 9 bases; bases outside gene matches: 7. The CDR3 runs 16 residues. CDR1 is LGHNA, CDR2 YSLEER, per germline. For the CDR3, the DNA is TGCGCCAGCAGCCAAGGCCCCGGGACAGGGCGTTCACCCCTCCACTTT. This translates into CASSQGPGTGRSPLHF.

This clone was seen just once. The V gene is TRBV18, the J gene TRBJ2-5; perhaps TRBD2 as D (6 bases). This CDR3 has 15 amino acids. From germline, CDR1 is KGHSH and CDR2 LQKENI. V shed 8 bases and J shed 5 bases, with 21 bases lying between them. The CDR3 loop is CASPWDSHERETQYF. DNA of the CDR3: TGTGCCAGCCCCTGGGACTCTCATGAGAGGGAGACCCAGTACTTC.

The chain has TRBV6-5 and TRBJ2-5; D perhaps matches TRBD2 (6 bases). The CDR3 is 15 amino acids. Germline CDR1 is MNHEY and CDR2 is SVGAGI. V was clipped by 4 bases and J by 2 bases, with 14 bases between them. This CDR3 reads CASSSRFGGQETQYF. CDR3 nucleotide sequence: TGTGCCAGCAGTTCCCGGTTCGGGGGACAAGAGACCCAGTACTTC.

The V call is TRBV7-2, the J call TRBJ2-1, with 14 bases aligning to TRBD2. The trim removed 5 bases at V and 7 bases at J, leaving 4 bases unmatched. The CDR3 is made up of 15 amino acids. Germline V gives CDR1 SGHTA, CDR2 FQGNSA. The CDR3 coding sequence is TGTGCCAGCAGCCGTGGGACTAGCGGGAGAAATGAGCAGTTCTTC. This translates into CASSRGTSGRNEQFF.

The V gene is TRBV28, the J gene TRBJ1-6, with 8 bases that match TRBD1. Looked up from germline, CDR1 is MDHEN and CDR2 is SYDVKM. J lost 10 bases, V lost 5 bases, and 7 bases had no gene match. The CDR3 is 14 amino acids. CDR3 sequence reads: CASSRSRGQSPLHF. CDR3 nucleotides: TGTGCCAGCAGTCGGAGCAGGGGGCAGTCACCCCTCCACTTT.